What follows describes a single T cell receptor (beta chain). Trimming pared 1 base from V and 5 bases from J, leaving 8 bases between. Germline CDR1 is SGHTA and CDR2 is FQGTGA. The CDR3 covers 13 residues. Participants spanned ages about 18 to 100 years and resided in 20 to 30 US areas. These data are taken from a study of blood T cell repertoires in COVID-19. Study as a whole: Sample material is recorded as cDNA or gDNA derived from T cells, B-cell-depleted T cells, or PBMCs.

In the authors' methods: Researchers report that nucleated cell counts were estimated from reference gene primer amplification. Generated by immunoSEQ multiplex PCR, the TCRdb table keeps only in-frame clones and is missing some. V and J calls and clone size are copied from that table; D and trimming were computed from the DNA. The data contain about 200,000 clones, around 84% of them seen just once; the ten biggest clones take up around 7.4%. Specimen: PBMCs or T cells enriched from blood (not recorded which). The receptor's source is a woman aged 40 to 50 with acute COVID-19. V is TRBV7-3 and J is TRBJ1-2; no clear D gene. The CDR3, as DNA: TGTGCCAGCAGCTTAAAGCGGGGTTATGGCTACACCTTC. Its translation is CASSLKRGYGYTF.